This T cell receptor beta chain appears in the sequencing data of a study of T cells after posttransplantation cyclophosphamide. Overall study results and limits: After PTCy, TRB diversity resembled that of CNI/methotrexate controls.

This clone was counted ten times or more. The antigen is undetermined. The length of the CDR3 is 12 residues. Germline V gene lookup returns CDR1 MDHEN and CDR2 SYDVKM. V was clipped by 3 bases and J by 6 bases; unmatched bases: 0. Sequencing used immunoSEQ multiplex PCR; TCRdb keeps in-frame clones, though not all of them. The record shows 40,000 to 55,000 clones for this sample, with no singletons present. The chain combines TRBV28 with TRBJ2-7, with TRBD1 identical over 9 bases. This receptor was obtained from a middle-aged man in good health, CMV-negative, and a related stem cell transplant donor. Source material: PBMCs. Here the CDR3 reads CASSLTGGEQYF. CDR3 in DNA: TGTGCCAGCAGTTTGACAGGGGGCGAGCAGTACTTC.